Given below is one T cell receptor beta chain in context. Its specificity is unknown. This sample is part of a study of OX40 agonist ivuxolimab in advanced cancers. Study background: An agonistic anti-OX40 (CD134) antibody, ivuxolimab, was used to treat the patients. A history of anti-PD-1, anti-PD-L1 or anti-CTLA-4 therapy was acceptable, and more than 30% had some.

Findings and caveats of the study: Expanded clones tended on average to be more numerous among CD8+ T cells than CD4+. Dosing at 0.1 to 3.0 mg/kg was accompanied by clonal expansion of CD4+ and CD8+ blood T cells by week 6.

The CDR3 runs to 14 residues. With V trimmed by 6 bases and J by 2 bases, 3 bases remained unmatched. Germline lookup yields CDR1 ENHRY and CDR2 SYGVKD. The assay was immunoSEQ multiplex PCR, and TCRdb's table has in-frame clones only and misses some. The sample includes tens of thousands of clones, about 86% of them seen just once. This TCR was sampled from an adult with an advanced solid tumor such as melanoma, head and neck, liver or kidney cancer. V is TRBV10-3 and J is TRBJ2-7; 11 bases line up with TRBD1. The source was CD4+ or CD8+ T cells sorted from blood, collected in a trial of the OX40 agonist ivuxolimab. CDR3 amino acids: CAIRKGQGAYEQYF. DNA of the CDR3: TGTGCCATCAGGAAGGGACAGGGGGCCTACGAGCAGTACTTC.